Below are 3 T cell receptor beta chains sequenced from a single sample in a study of CXCR3-negative and CXCR3-positive naive CD8 T cells. UMI-labeled 5' RACE TRB cDNA libraries were prepared from the cells. No DNA is given; TCRdb re-called the 5' RACE reads and lists each CDR3 protein once. The ten most abundant clones cover 0.29% of a sample with 100,000 to 150,000 distinct CDR3 sequences. The material sequenced was naive CXCR3- CD8+ T cells from blood. The sample's subset: CD45RO-CCR7+CD27+CD95- naive CD8+ T cells lacking CXCR3 (TNR3-). The source of these receptors is a human donor in good health. Some clones in this sample may be carry-over from other donors' samples.

This chain's CDR3 is CASSQDHLTGPVVTYEQYF. This chain links TRBV3-1 with TRBJ2-7; as DNA is missing, the TRBD1 call by TCRdb cannot be tested. This CDR3 has 19 residues. Germline V gives CDR1 LGHDT, CDR2 YNNKEL (reference sequence).

This chain uses TRBV29-1 with TRBJ1-2; TCRdb picks TRBD1, but there is no DNA to check that call. The CDR3 is made up of 13 amino acids. Germline-derived CDR1 and CDR2 are SQVTM and ANQGSEA. The CDR3: CSARPLDNYGYTF.

The rearrangement uses TRBV6-5 and TRBJ2-2; the D call from TCRdb, TRBD1, cannot be confirmed without DNA. CDR1 is MNHEY and CDR2 is SVGAGI in the germline V gene. This CDR3 is 16 amino acids long. This chain's CDR3 is CASSYSRGPGTGELFF.